These 12 T cell receptor beta chains came from one sample sequenced in a study of regulatory T cells in long-lasting Graves disease. Arm-PCR of CDR3 regions and iRepertoire HTBI primers were used to build TCR beta libraries. TCRdb ran MiXCR on the multiplex PCR reads and lists one entry per CDR3 protein. The sample records 450,000 to 600,000 distinct CDR3 sequences, under 20% being singletons. The time point: newly diagnosed GD, antithyroid drugs for less than 3 months. The TCR library used RNA extracted from PBMCs. This same sample was also part of a study on T cells in Graves' hyperthyroidism and ophthalmopathy.

The source material was peripheral blood mononuclear cells (PBMCs), sampled at new diagnosis, from a patient treated with antithyroid drugs. These receptors were collected from a man between 40 and 49 years old with Graves disease.

This chain joins TRBV5-1 and TRBJ2-5; D remains ambiguous. This CDR3 contains 14 residues. V lost 0 bases and J lost 7, with 13 bases in between. The germline V gene has CDR1 SGHRS and CDR2 YFSETQ. CDR3 sequence (DNA): TGCGCCAGCAGCTTGGTCGTCGGTAGTGTGACCCAGTACTTC. The encoded protein is CASSLVVGSVTQYF.

V gene TRBV15 combines with J gene TRBJ2-3; no reliable D call. V lost 2 bases, J lost 4 bases, and 4 bases lay in between. The length of the CDR3 is 12 residues. Germline loops: CDR1 LNHNV, CDR2 YYDKDF (reference sequence). The CDR3 loop reads CATSRTADTQYF. The CDR3 region has the DNA TGTGCCACCAGCAGAACAGCAGATACGCAGTATTTT.

This clonotype was recorded many times. The chain employs TRBV20-1 and TRBJ2-5; 7 nucleotides match TRBD2. Unmatched junction bases numbered 9, after V lost 0 bases and J lost 2 bases. CDR3 length: 16 amino acids. The V gene's germline CDR1 is DFQATT and CDR2 SNEGSKA (reference sequence). This chain's CDR3 is CSARDVLAEVQETQYF. CDR3 nucleotides: TGCAGTGCTAGAGACGTCCTAGCGGAAGTACAAGAGACCCAGTACTTC.

This clonotype was detected only a few times. The CDR3 nucleotides are TGTGCCAGCAACAGGGGTGGGCATTCACCCCTCCACTTT. This encodes CASNRGGHSPLHF. The rearrangement links TRBV2 to TRBJ1-6; the match to TRBD1 covers 7 bases. The V segment lost 7 bases and the J segment 8 bases; nucleotides outside the gene matches: 5. There are 13 residues in the CDR3. CDR1 SNHLY and CDR2 FYNNEI come from the germline V gene.

This clonotype appeared a few times. The rearrangement links TRBV20-1 to TRBJ2-1, with unresolved D. There are 13 residues in the CDR3. V was clipped by 2 bases and J by 3 bases, with 8 bases between them. Germline V gene data show CDR1 as DFQATT and CDR2 as SNEGSKA (reference sequence). The CDR3 region is CSARQDNYNEQFF. The CDR3 nucleotides read TGCAGTGCTAGACAGGATAACTACAATGAGCAGTTCTTC.

This clonotype has at least ten counts. CDR3 loop: CASSPGTATFSYNEQFF. In nucleotides, the CDR3 is TGTGCCAGCAGCCCAGGGACAGCCACTTTCTCCTACAATGAGCAGTTCTTC. V gene TRBV11-2 combines with J gene TRBJ2-1; TRBD1 aligns across 7 bases. Germline-derived CDR1 and CDR2 are SGHAT and FQNNGV. The CDR3 loop spans 17 amino acids. The trim removed 5 bases at V and 0 bases at J, leaving 10 bases unmatched.

This clonotype was observed many times. This rearrangement joins TRBV27 to TRBJ2-3, with 8 bases identical to TRBD2. Losses at the gene ends were 10 bases for V and 1 base for J; bases not matched to a gene: 10. There are 15 residues in the CDR3. Germline V gene lookup returns CDR1 MNHEY and CDR2 SMNVEV (reference sequence). The CDR3 sequence: CATVRGGIGTDTQYF. The CDR3 bases are TGTGCCACCGTCCGGGGGGGGATTGGCACAGATACGCAGTATTTT.

This clonotype has a count of ten or more. The V gene is TRBV18, the J gene TRBJ1-1; the D is unclear. Germline V gives CDR1 KGHSH, CDR2 LQKENI. Trimming took off 3 bases at V and 1 base at J, with 12 bases between the two ends. The CDR3 runs to 15 residues. The CDR3 DNA sequence: TGTGCCAGCTCACCGAGAGGGTCCCCGAACACTGAAGCTTTCTTT. Residues: CASSPRGSPNTEAFF. The whole variable domain, filled in from reference TRBV18 and TRBJ1-1, reads NAGVMQNPRHLVRRRGQEARLRCSPMKGHSHVYWYRQLPEEGLKFMVYLQKENIIDESGMPKERFSAEFPKEGPSILRIQQVVRGDSAAYFCASSPRGSPNTEAFFGQGTRLTVV.

This clonotype was recorded a few times. The V gene is TRBV9, the J gene TRBJ1-1; D might be TRBD1 (6 bases). V was cut by 0 bases and J by 6 bases, with 12 bases left in between. The CDR3 is made up of 14 amino acids. CDR1 is SGDLS and CDR2 is YYNGEE in the germline V gene. The CDR3 reads CASSVVQGWAEAFF. In nucleotides, the CDR3 is TGTGCCAGCAGCGTAGTTCAGGGGTGGGCTGAAGCTTTCTTT.

This clonotype appeared many times. The chain recombines TRBV3-1 with TRBJ2-7, with TRBD2 as a possible D gene (6 bases). CDR3 length: 16 amino acids. The germline V gene has CDR1 LGHDT and CDR2 YNNKEL (reference sequence). Trimming left V 3 bases short and J 4 bases short, with 19 bases between. DNA of the CDR3: TGTGCCAGCAGCCAGTACTCTAGCGTCGGTTCGTACGAGCAGTACTTC. Its protein product is CASSQYSSVGSYEQYF.

This chain links TRBV30 with TRBJ2-3; 15 nucleotides match TRBD2. The germline gives CDR1 GTSNPN, CDR2 SVGIG (reference sequence). This CDR3 comprises 18 residues. Unmatched junction bases numbered 7, after V lost 3 bases and J lost 0 bases. The DNA for the CDR3 is TGTGCCTGGAGCGCGGGACTAGCGGGGGGCTTTAGCACAGATACGCAGTATTTT. As protein: CAWSAGLAGGFSTDTQYF.

In this sample, this clonotype turned up many times. V is TRBV6-5 and J is TRBJ1-2; D is unclear. The germline CDR1 and CDR2 sequences are MNHEY and SVGAGI. The CDR3 sequence is 15 residues long. Trimming left V 0 bases short and J 6 bases short, with 14 bases between. The CDR3 sequence is CASSYSRPGRNGYTF. The CDR3 DNA reads as TGTGCCAGCAGTTACTCAAGGCCAGGACGAAATGGCTACACCTTC.